The entry that follows covers one T cell receptor (beta chain) sequence. Its antigen is as yet unknown. These data belong to a study of cytomegalovirus exposure and HLA in healthy donors. The study's findings and limits: TCR beta sequences reportedly predicted most subjects' HLA-A and HLA-B alleles accurately. A later analysis revealed that TCR association rates differed between HLA loci, peaking at DRB1 and bottoming out at HLA-C. The study had only CMV serostatus as immune exposure information.

Primers: 60 Vbeta forward and 13 Jbeta reverse. The data were produced by immunoSEQ multiplex PCR, yet TCRdb's version contains in-frame clones alone and is incomplete. The table lists 150,000 or so clones, 65% to 85% of them singletons. Source material: PBMCs. The TCR sequence derives from a man aged 18 to 29 in good health and CMV-seronegative.

The CDR3 reads CSAWTGNGYTF. CDR3 nucleotide sequence: TGCAGTGCCTGGACAGGGAATGGCTACACCTTC. The rearrangement links TRBV20-1 to TRBJ1-2; TRBD1 matches at 8 bases. J was trimmed by 6 bases and V by 6 bases; bases with no gene match: 3. Germline CDR1 reads DFQATT; CDR2 reads SNEGSKA (reference sequence). The CDR3 extends over 11 amino acids.